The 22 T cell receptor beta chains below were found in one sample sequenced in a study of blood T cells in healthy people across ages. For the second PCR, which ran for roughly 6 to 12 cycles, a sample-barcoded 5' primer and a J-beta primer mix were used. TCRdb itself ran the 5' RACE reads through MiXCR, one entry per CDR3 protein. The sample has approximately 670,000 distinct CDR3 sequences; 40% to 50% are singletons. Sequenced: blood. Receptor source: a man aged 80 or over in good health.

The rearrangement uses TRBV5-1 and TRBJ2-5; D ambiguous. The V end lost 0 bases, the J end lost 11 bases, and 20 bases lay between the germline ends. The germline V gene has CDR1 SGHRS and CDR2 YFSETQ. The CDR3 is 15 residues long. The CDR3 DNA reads TGCGCCAGCAGCTTGGCAACAGCTTCCTACAATGAGCAGTACTTC. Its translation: CASSLATASYNEQYF.

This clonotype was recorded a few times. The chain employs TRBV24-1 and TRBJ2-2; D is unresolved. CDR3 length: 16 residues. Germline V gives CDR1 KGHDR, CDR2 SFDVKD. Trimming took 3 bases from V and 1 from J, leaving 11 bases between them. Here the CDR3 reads CATSDPGGQNTGELFF. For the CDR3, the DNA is TGTGCCACCAGTGATCCGGGTGGGCAGAACACCGGGGAGCTGTTTTTT.

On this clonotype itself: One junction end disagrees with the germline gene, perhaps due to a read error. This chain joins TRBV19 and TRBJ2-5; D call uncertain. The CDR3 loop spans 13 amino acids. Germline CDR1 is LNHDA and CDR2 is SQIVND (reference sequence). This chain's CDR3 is CVSSSAWPETQYF. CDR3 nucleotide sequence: TGTGTCAGTAGTTCAGCATGGCCAGAGACCCAGTACTTC.

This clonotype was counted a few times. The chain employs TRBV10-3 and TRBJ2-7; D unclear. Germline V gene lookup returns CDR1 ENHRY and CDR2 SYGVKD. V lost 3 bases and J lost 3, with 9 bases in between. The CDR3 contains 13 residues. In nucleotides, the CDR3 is TGTGCCATCAGTGACATCCGCGGCTACGAGCAGTACTTC. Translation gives CAISDIRGYEQYF.

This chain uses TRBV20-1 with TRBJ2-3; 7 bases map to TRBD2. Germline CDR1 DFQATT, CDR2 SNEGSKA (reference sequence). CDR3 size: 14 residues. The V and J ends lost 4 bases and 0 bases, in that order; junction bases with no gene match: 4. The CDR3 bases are TGCAGTGCTACTGGGGGGGGAAGCACAGATACGCAGTATTTT. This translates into CSATGGGSTDTQYF.

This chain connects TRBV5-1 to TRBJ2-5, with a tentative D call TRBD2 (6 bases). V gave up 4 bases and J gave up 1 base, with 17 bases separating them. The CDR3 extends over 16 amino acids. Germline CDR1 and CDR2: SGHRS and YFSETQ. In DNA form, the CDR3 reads TGCGCCAGCAGCCCTGCTAGCGACGGCTCCCAAGAGACCCAGTACTTC. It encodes CASSPASDGSQETQYF. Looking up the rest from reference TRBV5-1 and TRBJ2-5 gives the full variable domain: KAGVTQTPRYLIKTRGQQVTLSCSPISGHRSVSWYQQTPGQGLQFLFEYFSETQRNKGNFPGRFSGRQFSNSRSEMNVSTLELGDSALYLCASSPASDGSQETQYFGPGTRLLVL.

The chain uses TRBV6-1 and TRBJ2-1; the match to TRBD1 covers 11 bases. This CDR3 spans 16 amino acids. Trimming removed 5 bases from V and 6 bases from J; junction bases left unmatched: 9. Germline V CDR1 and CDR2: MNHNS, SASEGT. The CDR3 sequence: CASSLHRDRGSNEQFF. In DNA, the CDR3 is TGTGCCAGCAGTCTTCACCGGGACAGGGGGAGCAATGAGCAGTTCTTC.

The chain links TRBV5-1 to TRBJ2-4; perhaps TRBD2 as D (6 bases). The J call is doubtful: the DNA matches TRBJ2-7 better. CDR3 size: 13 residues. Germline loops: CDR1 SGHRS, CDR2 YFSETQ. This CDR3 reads CASSVRELYEQYF. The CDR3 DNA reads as TGCGCCAGCAGCGTGCGGGAACTCTACGAGCAGTACTTC.

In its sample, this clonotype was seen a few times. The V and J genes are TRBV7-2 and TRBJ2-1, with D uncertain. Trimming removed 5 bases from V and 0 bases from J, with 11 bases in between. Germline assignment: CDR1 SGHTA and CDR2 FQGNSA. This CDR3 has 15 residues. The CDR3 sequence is CASSPRQNSYNEQFF. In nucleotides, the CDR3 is TGTGCCAGCAGCCCTCGGCAGAACTCCTACAATGAGCAGTTCTTC.

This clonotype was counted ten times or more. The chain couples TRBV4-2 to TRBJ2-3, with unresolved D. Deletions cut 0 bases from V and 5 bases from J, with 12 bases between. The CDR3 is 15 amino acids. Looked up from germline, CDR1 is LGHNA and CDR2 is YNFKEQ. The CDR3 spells CASSQDGQVRDTQYF. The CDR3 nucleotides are TGTGCCAGCAGCCAAGATGGGCAGGTTAGAGATACGCAGTATTTT.

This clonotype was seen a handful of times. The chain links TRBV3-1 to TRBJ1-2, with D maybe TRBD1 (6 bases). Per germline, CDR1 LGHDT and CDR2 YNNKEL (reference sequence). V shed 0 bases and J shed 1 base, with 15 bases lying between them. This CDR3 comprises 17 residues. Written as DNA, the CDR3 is TGTGCCAGCAGCCAAGACGGACAGAGGAAGTATAACTATGGCTACACCTTC. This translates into CASSQDGQRKYNYGYTF.

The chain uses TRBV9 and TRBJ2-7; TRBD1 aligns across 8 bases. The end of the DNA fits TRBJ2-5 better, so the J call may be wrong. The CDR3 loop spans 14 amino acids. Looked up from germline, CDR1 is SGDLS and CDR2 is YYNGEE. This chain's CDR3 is CASSGGQGYGTQYF. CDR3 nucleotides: TGTGCCAGCAGCGGCGGACAGGGATATGGGACCCAGTACTTC.

CDR3 region: CASSHDRGRHEQYF. The CDR3, as DNA: TGTGCCAGCAGTCACGACAGGGGTCGTCACGAGCAGTACTTC. The J gene is TRBJ2-4, the V gene TRBV6-2 or TRBV6-3; 8 nucleotides match TRBD1. The J call could be wrong; TRBJ2-7 is a better fit for the DNA end. This CDR3 is 14 amino acids long. Per germline, CDR1 MNHEY and CDR2 SVGEGT.

The CDR3 sequence: CASSYAGTGGGEQYF. In DNA, the CDR3 is TGTGCCAGCAGTTACGCAGGGACAGGGGGCGGCGAGCAGTACTTC. This chain uses TRBV6-2 or TRBV6-3 with TRBJ2-5; 12 bases fit TRBD1. TRBJ2-7 explains the end of the DNA better; the J call may be wrong. Germline V gives CDR1 MNHEY, CDR2 SVGEGT. The CDR3 totals 15 residues.

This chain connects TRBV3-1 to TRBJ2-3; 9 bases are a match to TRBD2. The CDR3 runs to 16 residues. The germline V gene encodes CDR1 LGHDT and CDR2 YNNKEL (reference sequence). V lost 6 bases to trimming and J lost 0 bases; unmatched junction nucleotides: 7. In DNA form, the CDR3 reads TGTGCCAGCAGAAATAGCGGGAGCCCTAGCACAGATACGCAGTATTTT. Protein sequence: CASRNSGSPSTDTQYF.

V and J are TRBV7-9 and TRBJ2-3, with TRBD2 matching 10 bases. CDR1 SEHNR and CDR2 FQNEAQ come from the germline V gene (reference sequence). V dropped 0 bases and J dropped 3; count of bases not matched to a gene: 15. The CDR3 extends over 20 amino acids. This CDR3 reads CASSLASVLAGEGGTDTQYF. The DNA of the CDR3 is TGTGCCAGCAGCTTAGCTTCCGTCCTAGCGGGAGAGGGTGGGACAGATACGCAGTATTTT.

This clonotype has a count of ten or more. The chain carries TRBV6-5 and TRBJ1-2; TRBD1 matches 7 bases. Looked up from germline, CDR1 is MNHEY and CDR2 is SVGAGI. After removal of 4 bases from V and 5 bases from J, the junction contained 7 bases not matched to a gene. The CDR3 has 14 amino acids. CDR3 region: CASSSGTATYGYTF. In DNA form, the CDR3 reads TGTGCCAGCAGTTCCGGGACAGCTACTTATGGCTACACCTTC.

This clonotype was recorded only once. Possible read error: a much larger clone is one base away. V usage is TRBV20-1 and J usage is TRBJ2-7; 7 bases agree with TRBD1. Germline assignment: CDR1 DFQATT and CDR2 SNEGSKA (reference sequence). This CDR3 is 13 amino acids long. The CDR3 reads CSAGDLDRNEQYF. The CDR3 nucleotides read TGCAGTGCTGGAGATTTGGACAGGAACGAGCAGTACTTC.

CDR3 protein: CASGLGDRVEQYF. The CDR3, as DNA: TGTGCTAGTGGTTTGGGCGACAGGGTTGAGCAGTACTTC. The V and J genes are TRBV12-5 and TRBJ2-7, with TRBD1 matching over 7 bases. Trimming took 1 base from V and 7 from J; bases not matched to a gene: 4. This CDR3 spans 13 amino acids. CDR1 is LGHNT, CDR2 FRNRAP, per germline.

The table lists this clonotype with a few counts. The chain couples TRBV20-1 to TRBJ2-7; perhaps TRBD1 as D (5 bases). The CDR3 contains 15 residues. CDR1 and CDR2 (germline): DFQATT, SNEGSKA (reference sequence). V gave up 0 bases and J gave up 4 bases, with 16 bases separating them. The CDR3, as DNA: TGCAGTGCTAGAGATCTCGAAGGGGCACCTTACGAGCAGTACTTC. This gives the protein CSARDLEGAPYEQYF.

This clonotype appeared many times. The CDR3 DNA follows: TGTGCCAGCAGCTTAGAACCCAGTTCCTACGAGCAGTACTTC. It specifies CASSLEPSSYEQYF. This rearrangement joins TRBV7-2 to TRBJ2-7, with no clear D. The CDR3 is 14 amino acids. Trimming shortened V by 1 base and J by 1 base, and 8 bases separated the two germline ends. Germline-derived CDR1 and CDR2 are SGHTA and FQGNSA.

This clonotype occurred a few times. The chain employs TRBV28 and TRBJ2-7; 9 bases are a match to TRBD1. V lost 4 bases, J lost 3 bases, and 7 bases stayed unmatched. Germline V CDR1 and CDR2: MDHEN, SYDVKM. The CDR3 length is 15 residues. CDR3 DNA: TGTGCCAGCAGTTCAACCGGGACAGGGAACTACGAGCAGTACTTC. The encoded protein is CASSSTGTGNYEQYF.